The 30 T cell receptor beta chains below were found in one sample sequenced in a study of patients and donors after allogeneic stem cell transplantation. TCRdb used MiXCR to reprocess the RT-PCR reads, holding one entry per CDR3 protein. The data show tens of thousands of distinct CDR3 sequences, around a quarter seen once. Input material: blood, either unsorted or a sorted T cell fraction (not recorded which). These receptors were taken from a human donor who was either an allogeneic HSCT recipient or a stem cell or donor lymphocyte infusion donor (not recorded which). It is not recorded whose cells these are; they may come from a transplant donor.

This clonotype was counted between two and nine times. The chain uses TRBV29-1 and TRBJ1-1; tentatively, D is TRBD1 (6 bases). The CDR3 sequence is 14 residues long. V was cut by 6 bases and J by 0 bases, with 14 bases left in between. CDR1 and CDR2 (germline): SQVTM, ANQGSEA. CDR3 in DNA: TGCAGCGTCGGCAGGGGTGGTATGAACACTGAAGCTTTCTTT. Amino acids: CSVGRGGMNTEAFF. Drawing the rest from reference TRBV29-1 and TRBJ1-1, the complete variable domain is SAVISQKPSRDICQRGTSLTIQCQVDSQVTMMFWYRQQPGQSLTLIATANQGSEATYESGFVIDKFPISRPNLTFSTLTVSNMSPEDSSIYLCSVGRGGMNTEAFFGQGTRLTVV.

This rearrangement joins TRBV12-3 or TRBV12-4 to TRBJ2-2; either TRBD1 or TRBD2 may supply D (5 bases each). The V end lost 6 bases, the J end lost 4 bases, and 24 bases lay between the germline ends. The CDR3 totals 18 residues. The CDR3 is CASSPNGTTARGTGELFF. In nucleotides, the CDR3 is TGTGCCAGCAGCCCTAACGGGACGACCGCGAGGGGCACCGGGGAGCTGTTTTTT.

The V and J genes are TRBV25-1 and TRBJ2-6; TRBD1 matches at 8 bases. Germline values: CDR1 MGHDK, CDR2 SYGVNS. The V segment lost 3 bases and the J segment 4 bases; nucleotides outside the gene matches: 5. The CDR3 sequence is 16 residues long. DNA of the CDR3: TGTGCCAGCAGTGACCGGACAGGGTCGGGGGCCAACGTCCTGACTTTC. The encoded protein is CASSDRTGSGANVLTF. Combining the CDR3 with reference TRBV25-1 and TRBJ2-6 gives the whole variable domain EADIYQTPRYLVIGTGKKITLECSQTMGHDKMYWYQQDPGMELHLIHYSYGVNSTEKGDLSSESTVSRIRTEHFPLTLESARPSHTSQYLCASSDRTGSGANVLTFGAGSRLTVL.

The rearrangement links TRBV5-6 to TRBJ1-1; D not certain. The CDR3 loop spans 13 amino acids. The germline CDR1 and CDR2 sequences are SGHDT and YYEEEE. The ends were cut back, 6 bases at V and 6 bases at J, with 15 bases in the middle. CDR3 sequence (DNA): TGTGCCAGCATTTTGTGGGATGGGGCTGAAGCTTTCTTT. This translates into CASILWDGAEAFF.

The rearrangement uses TRBV29-1 and TRBJ1-1, with 10 bases aligning to TRBD1. CDR1 is SQVTM and CDR2 is ANQGSEA in the germline V gene. V lost 4 bases, J lost 0 bases, and 8 bases stayed unmatched. The CDR3 is made up of 16 amino acids. The CDR3 is CSVGIDRGLVNTEAFF. The CDR3 region has the DNA TGCAGCGTTGGCATCGACAGGGGGCTGGTGAACACTGAAGCTTTCTTT.

V gene TRBV7-9 combines with J gene TRBJ1-3; 7 bases are a match to TRBD1. With 2 bases clipped from V and 4 bases from J, the junction kept 14 bases outside the gene matches. This CDR3 is 18 amino acids long. Germline-derived CDR1 and CDR2 are SEHNR and FQNEAQ (reference sequence). The DNA of the CDR3 is TGTGCCAGCAGCTTATCGTCAGGGGGGCTATTAATCGGAAACACCATATATTTT. The encoded protein is CASSLSSGGLLIGNTIYF.

This clonotype was recorded at least ten times. The chain joins TRBV5-1 to TRBJ1-2; 7 bases fit TRBD1. The CDR3 totals 16 residues. In germline, CDR1 is SGHRS, CDR2 YFSETQ. Trimming cost V 4 bases and J 3 bases; bases outside gene matches: 12. This CDR3 reads CASSGGGFDRDYGYTF. The CDR3 DNA is TGCGCCAGCAGCGGAGGGGGATTCGACAGGGACTATGGCTACACCTTC.

V gene TRBV2 combines with J gene TRBJ2-7; D is possibly TRBD2 (6 bases). CDR1 SNHLY and CDR2 FYNNEI come from the germline V gene. This CDR3 spans 15 amino acids. The V and J ends lost 5 bases and 0 bases respectively, with 14 bases between them. The chain's CDR3 is CASSPRDWYSYEQYF. The CDR3 DNA reads as TGTGCCAGCAGTCCCCGGGACTGGTACTCCTACGAGCAGTACTTC.

This clonotype was picked up a small number of times. The chain couples TRBV11-2 to TRBJ2-3, with TRBD2 matching 9 bases. V shed 1 base, J shed 6 bases, and the junction held 5 bases outside the gene matches. The CDR3 contains 15 residues. Germline V lookup: CDR1 SGHAT, CDR2 FQNNGV. CDR3 region: CASSLAGGGADTQYF. The CDR3 DNA is TGTGCCAGCAGCTTAGCCGGCGGGGGGGCGGATACGCAGTATTTT. The variable domain in full, with the rest retrieved from reference TRBV11-2 and TRBJ2-3, is EAGVAQSPRYKIIEKRQSVAFWCNPISGHATLYWYQQILGQGPKLLIQFQNNGVVDDSQLPKDRFSAERLKGVDSTLKIQPAKLEDSAVYLCASSLAGGGADTQYFGPGTRLTVL.

The CDR3 spells CASSFGRSNQPQHF. The DNA of the CDR3 is TGTGCCAGCAGTTTTGGGCGGAGCAATCAGCCCCAGCATTTT. The rearrangement uses TRBV12-3 or TRBV12-4 and TRBJ1-5; D remains unclear. V was trimmed by 3 bases and J by 1 base, leaving 7 bases between them. There are 14 residues in the CDR3.

The chain recombines TRBV10-3 with TRBJ1-2; 10 bases agree with TRBD1. After removal of 4 bases from V and 2 bases from J, the junction contained 4 bases not matched to a gene. CDR3 size: 15 residues. CDR1 ENHRY and CDR2 SYGVKD come from the germline V gene. The CDR3 DNA follows: TGTGCCATCAGTGTGGGACAGGGGTACAACTATGGCTACACCTTC. This encodes CAISVGQGYNYGYTF.

In its sample, this clonotype was seen a few times. The chain joins TRBV6-1 to TRBJ1-5; maybe TRBD1 (6 bases). This CDR3 is 14 amino acids long. Trimming shortened V by 4 bases and J by 4 bases, and 11 bases separated the two germline ends. Germline V lookup: CDR1 MNHNS, CDR2 SASEGT. The CDR3 DNA follows: TGTGCCAGCAGTGCCCGACAGGAAAATCAGCCCCAGCATTTT. This gives the protein CASSARQENQPQHF.

This clonotype was seen a handful of times. V is TRBV6-6 and J is TRBJ2-7; 9 bases fit TRBD1. In germline, CDR1 is MNHNY, CDR2 SVGAGI (reference sequence). J was trimmed by 2 bases and V by 5 bases; bases with no gene match: 4. The CDR3 has 14 amino acids. CDR3 nucleotides: TGTGCCAGCAGTCCTGGACAGGGGACCTACGAGCAGTACTTC. Amino acid sequence: CASSPGQGTYEQYF.

The chain couples TRBV6-2 or TRBV6-3 to TRBJ2-2, with 11 bases fitting TRBD2. In germline, CDR1 is MNHEY, CDR2 SVGEGT. The CDR3 runs to 16 residues. Losses at the gene ends were 6 bases for V and 4 bases for J; bases not matched to a gene: 7. CDR3 protein: CASRNLAGGFTGELFF. Here the CDR3 DNA reads TGTGCCAGCAGAAACCTAGCGGGAGGTTTCACCGGGGAGCTGTTTTTT.

In this sample, this clonotype turned up once. CDR3 loop: CASSLALRLAENTGELFF. Here the CDR3 DNA reads TGTGCCAGCAGCTTAGCGCTAAGGCTAGCGGAAAACACCGGGGAGCTGTTTTTT. The chain joins TRBV7-9 to TRBJ2-2, with 7 bases that match TRBD2. CDR1 and CDR2 from the germline V gene are SEHNR and FQNEAQ (reference sequence). The CDR3 runs 18 residues. Germline trimming cut 0 bases from V and 2 bases from J; bases unmatched to any gene: 9. Drawing the rest from reference TRBV7-9 and TRBJ2-2, the complete variable domain is DTGVSQNPRHKITKRGQNVTFRCDPISEHNRLYWYRQTLGQGPEFLTYFQNEAQLEKSRLLSDRFSAERPKGSFSTLEIQRTEQGDSAMYLCASSLALRLAENTGELFFGEGSRLTVL.

This clonotype appeared a few times. The CDR3 loop reads CASSPTSSANQPQHF. In DNA form, the CDR3 reads TGTGCCAGCAGCCCGACCTCCAGCGCAAATCAGCCCCAGCATTTT. The V call is TRBV3-1, the J call TRBJ1-5; the D is unclear. The CDR3 has 15 amino acids. Trimming took off 4 bases at V and 4 bases at J, with 14 bases between the two ends. Germline CDR1 and CDR2: LGHDT and YNNKEL (reference sequence).

The chain links TRBV20-1 to TRBJ2-1; the D is unclear. Deletions cut 2 bases from V and 3 bases from J, with 5 bases between. CDR3 length: 12 residues. Germline values: CDR1 DFQATT, CDR2 SNEGSKA (reference sequence). The CDR3 sequence: CSARYSYNEQFF. In DNA, the CDR3 is TGCAGTGCTAGATACAGCTACAATGAGCAGTTCTTC.

The V gene is TRBV11-3, the J gene TRBJ2-1; 11 nucleotides line up with TRBD2. V gave up 2 bases and J gave up 5 bases; unmatched junction bases: 5. Germline lookup yields CDR1 SGHNT and CDR2 YENEEA. The CDR3 runs 16 residues. The CDR3 DNA sequence: TGTGCCAGCAGCTTAATAGCGGGAGGGGGGAACAATGAGCAGTTCTTC. It yields the protein CASSLIAGGGNNEQFF.

This clonotype came up a few times. V and J are TRBV29-1 and TRBJ2-7; possibly TRBD1 or TRBD2 for D (5 bases each). Trimming removed 4 bases at V and 4 bases at J, with 14 bases between. The CDR3 has 13 amino acids. Per the germline V gene, CDR1 is SQVTM and CDR2 is ANQGSEA. The CDR3 loop reads CSVAEPGPYEQYF. CDR3 sequence (DNA): TGCAGCGTTGCCGAACCGGGACCATACGAGCAGTACTTC.

The sample holds a few counts of this clonotype. This chain connects TRBV7-9 to TRBJ1-3; D ambiguous. Trimming shortened V by 2 bases and J by 1 base, and 9 bases separated the two germline ends. The CDR3 extends over 15 amino acids. CDR1 and CDR2 from the germline V gene are SEHNR and FQNEAQ (reference sequence). In nucleotides, the CDR3 is TGTGCCAGCAGCTTACCAGGTAGATCTGGAAACACCATATATTTT. This gives the protein CASSLPGRSGNTIYF.

This clonotype has more than one count but fewer than ten. The chain recombines TRBV6-1 with TRBJ1-1; the D is unclear. Germline V gene sequence: CDR1 MNHNS, CDR2 SASEGT. This CDR3 contains 17 residues. The V and J ends lost 6 bases and 3 bases respectively, with 23 bases between them. CDR3 bases: TGTGCCAGCAGCCTCAGAAGCACTATCAACGGGCACACTGAAGCTTTCTTT. As protein: CASSLRSTINGHTEAFF.

The genes are TRBV12-3 or TRBV12-4 and TRBJ1-2, with D tentatively TRBD1 (5 bases). V dropped 3 bases and J dropped 5 bases, with 13 bases sitting between them. The CDR3 length is 14 residues. The CDR3 nucleotides read TGTGCCAGCAGTTTTGGGGGTTCGAGGTATGGCTACACCTTC. It translates to CASSFGGSRYGYTF.

The V and J genes are TRBV6-2 or TRBV6-3 and TRBJ1-1, with 7 nucleotides matching TRBD1. The CDR3 length is 15 residues. V gave up 8 bases and J gave up 1 base; unmatched junction bases: 10. Germline CDR1 MNHEY, CDR2 SVGEGT. The CDR3 bases are TGTGCCAGCGGAACTAGAACAGGGGCGAACACTGAAGCTTTCTTT. Protein sequence: CASGTRTGANTEAFF.

This clonotype has only a few counts. The chain uses TRBV4-1 and TRBJ1-4, with D hard to call. This CDR3 spans 15 amino acids. Per germline, CDR1 MGHRA and CDR2 YSYEKL. V was cut by 0 bases and J by 8 bases, with 13 bases left in between. The CDR3 protein is CASSQDYVREEKLFF. CDR3 bases: TGCGCCAGCAGCCAAGATTACGTCCGGGAAGAAAAACTGTTTTTT.

The rearrangement links TRBV12-3 or TRBV12-4 to TRBJ1-6; a weak D match, TRBD1 (6 bases). V lost 3 bases and J lost 0, with 18 bases in between. The CDR3 runs to 19 residues. The CDR3 DNA is TGTGCCAGCAGTTTCGGGGCAGGGGCGAGGAGCTCCTATAATTCACCCCTCCACTTT. Protein sequence: CASSFGAGARSSYNSPLHF.

The chain employs TRBV7-9 and TRBJ1-4; D gene uncertain. CDR1 and CDR2 from the germline V gene are SEHNR and FQNEAQ (reference sequence). There are 13 residues in the CDR3. V lost 2 bases to trimming and J lost 7 bases, with 8 bases between them. This CDR3 reads CASSLWVREKLFF. The CDR3 DNA sequence: TGTGCCAGCAGCTTATGGGTGCGTGAAAAACTGTTTTTT.

CDR3 nucleotide sequence: TGTGCCAGCAGCGACTCGGCAACTAATGAAAAACTGTTTTTT. Translating gives CASSDSATNEKLFF. The J gene is TRBJ1-4, the V gene TRBV9; D unresolved. The CDR3 is made up of 14 amino acids. The V gene lost 3 bases and the J gene lost 0 bases, with 6 bases spanning the gap. Germline lookup yields CDR1 SGDLS and CDR2 YYNGEE.

The CDR3 region is CASSLKAAGLYGYTF. In DNA form, the CDR3 reads TGCGCCAGCAGCTTGAAGGCGGCGGGTCTCTATGGCTACACCTTC. This chain connects TRBV5-1 to TRBJ1-2; D is unclear. CDR1 and CDR2 from the germline V gene are SGHRS and YFSETQ. V dropped 1 base and J dropped 4 bases, with 14 bases sitting between them. CDR3 size: 15 residues.

The J gene is TRBJ2-7, the V gene TRBV20-1; possible D gene TRBD2, 6 bases. V shed 1 base and J shed 6 bases, with 10 bases lying between them. The germline V gene encodes CDR1 DFQATT and CDR2 SNEGSKA (reference sequence). CDR3 length: 12 amino acids. CDR3 nucleotide sequence: TGCAGTGCTAGAGCAGGGACTGGCGAGCAGTACTTC. Amino acids: CSARAGTGEQYF.

This clonotype appeared a few times. The V call is TRBV2, the J call TRBJ1-5, with D unclear. In germline, CDR1 is SNHLY, CDR2 FYNNEI. With 4 bases removed from V and 6 bases from J, the gap between germline ends came to 13 bases. CDR3 length: 14 amino acids. CDR3 loop: CASSVDWAGQPQHF. The CDR3 DNA reads TGTGCCAGCAGTGTCGACTGGGCTGGTCAGCCCCAGCATTTT.